This TCR beta chain was sequenced for a study of CXCR3-negative and CXCR3-positive naive CD8 T cells (dated by TCRdb to the late 2010s). With regard to the full study: In total, some 130 million TRB reads were obtained, corresponding to roughly 1.5 +/- 0.3 million reads per library. Diversity and physicochemical repertoire analyses covered 11 donors pooled from two independent experiments. Naive subsets from 5 or 6 donors and memory cells from 3 donors were included in the TRBV-TRBJ cluster analysis. Points the paper makes about the study in general: Repertoire diversity was comparably high in both naive subsets but much lower in memory CD8+ T cells. Compared with CXCR3-negative naive cells, CXCR3-positive naive cells had TRB CDR3s with higher hydrophobicity (lower Kidera factor 4), lower energy, and higher strength and volume indices. Because CXCR3 expression was partially decreased after cryopreservation, freshly isolated PBMCs were used for most assays. Because surface CD5, which has been linked to self-reactivity in mice, was comparable between naive subsets, TCR interaction strength was also inferred from TRB CDR3 physicochemical properties. Naive CXCR3-negative and CXCR3-positive cells from the same donor showed similar TRBV-TRBJ usage, whereas memory cells showed distinct patterns.

Each CD8+ T cell subset was flow-sorted in triplicate, with fewer than 350,000 cells per subset placed directly into RLT lysis buffer. To keep memory contaminants out, a stringent definition of naive CD8+ T cells was applied: CD45RO-CCR7+CD27+CD95-. Using standard density gradient centrifugation, peripheral blood mononuclear cells were isolated from buffy coats. Naive CXCR3-negative and CXCR3-positive CD8+ T cells were flow-sorted on a FACSAria III. An RNeasy Mini Kit was used to extract total RNA from the sorted cells. The germline V gene supplies CDR1 SGHNT and CDR2 YENEEA. There are 14 amino acids in the CDR3, from cysteine to phenylalanine inclusive. The coding DNA is unavailable. In regard to this clonotype: What this receptor recognizes is not known.

The sequencer listed for this sample is NextSeq 550. The Human TCR Profiling Kit (MiLaboratory) was used to prepare UMI-labeled 5' RACE TRB cDNA libraries. cDNA synthesis used the entire amount of extracted RNA, and PCR amplification then used the entire amount of cDNA produced. The libraries were made side by side, with each library going through the same number of PCR cycles. The original methods were these. With a minimum of two reads required per UMI, MIGEC and MiXCR pulled out about 50,000 +/- 10,000 unique UMI-labeled TRB cDNA molecules from each library. Each library averaged around 42,000 +/- 9,900 functional in-frame TRB CDR3 nucleotide clonotypes without stop codons. After downsampling to 5000 UMI-labeled TRB molecules per sample, diversity metrics, including normalized Shannon-Wiener and Chao1, were computed in VDJtools. VDJtools was used to calculate clonotype-size-weighted physicochemical properties of the central five CDR3 residues, namely interaction energy, strength, volume and Kidera factor 4. TCRdb reprocessed the reads and provides one entry for every CDR3 protein sequence; no DNA is given. In this record, the V and J calls reflect TCRdb's handling and not the investigators' own analysis. The table kept for this sample lists about 89,000 distinct CDR3 sequences. Jointly, the top ten make up approximately 0.54% of the sample.

This clonotype was sampled from a human donor in good health. Some clones in this sample may be carry-over from other donors' samples. The V and J segments used are TRBV11-3 and TRBJ1-3. The sequencing input was naive CXCR3+ CD8+ T cells from blood. According to the study, the label for this sample's cell subset or site signals: CD45RO-CCR7+CD27+CD95- naive CD8+ T cells expressing CXCR3 (TNR3+). The CDR3 here reads CASSFEGMGNTIYF.